This T cell receptor beta chain was captured in a study of blood T cell repertoires in COVID-19. The wider study: Samples representing acute and convalescent COVID-19 were sourced from the United States, Italy and Spain. In each case, the material was cDNA or gDNA derived from T cells, B-cell-depleted T cells, or PBMCs.

This CDR3 is 14 amino acids long. Unmatched junction bases numbered 8, after V lost 5 bases and J lost 5 bases. From germline, CDR1 is LNHDA and CDR2 SQIVND (reference sequence). Seattle researchers signed up patients amid active infection and tracked them longitudinally. In the authors' workflow: Reference gene primer amplification gave nucleated cell count estimates. Sequencing was performed with immunoSEQ multiplex PCR; in TCRdb, only in-frame clones are kept and a portion is missing. V and J calls and clone size follow that table, whereas D and trimming were derived from the DNA. The sample holds 250,000 to 300,000 clones; about 90% are singletons and the top ten take under 2.5%.

V is TRBV19 and J is TRBJ1-1, with TRBD1 identical over 7 bases. The receptor was isolated from a woman aged 55-70 years with COVID-19, enrolled during active disease. Material: peripheral blood. The CDR3 reads CASSFQGVGTEAFF. For the CDR3, the DNA is TGTGCCAGTAGTTTCCAGGGGGTCGGGACTGAAGCTTTCTTT.